Below, 11 T cell receptor beta chains from the same sample are listed, as sequenced in a study of shared clonotypes between healthy human individuals (dated by TCRdb to 2018 to 2020). CD8 naive samples were CD45RO-negative cells positively selected for CCR7, giving a CD45RA+CCR7+ population that excluded TemRA cells. The library was made by the immunoSEQ multiplex PCR assay. Drawn from immuneACCESS, this table holds only the in-frame rearrangements with V and J called that TCRdb kept. Clones are partly lost; checked studies trace under half to an unresolved V gene and leave the rest unexplained. The sample has over 2 million clones on record, 85% to 95% of them singletons. The top ten clonotypes cover about 1.1% of the sample. The sample taken for sequencing was naive CD8+ T cells sorted from blood. The cell subset or site label here, explained by the study, means: CD45RA+CCR7+. These receptor sequences come from a man younger than 35 in good health.

The V and J genes are TRBV7-2 and TRBJ2-2; TRBD1 agrees at 7 bases. There are 15 residues in the CDR3. From germline, CDR1 is SGHTA and CDR2 FQGNSA. V shed 6 bases, J shed 6 bases, and the junction held 10 bases outside the gene matches. The CDR3 nucleotides read TGTGCCAGCAGGGGGCCACAGGGGTTCTCCGGGGAGCTGTTTTTT. It translates to CASRGPQGFSGELFF.

The rearrangement links TRBV5-6 to TRBJ2-5, with 8 bases that match TRBD2. Germline loops: CDR1 SGHDT, CDR2 YYEEEE. V was pared by 4 bases and J by 0 bases, with 17 bases of the junction left unmatched. The CDR3 has 19 residues. The CDR3 nucleotides read TGTGCCAGCAGCCCACCCCGGTGGCAGCGGGGGACGTACCAAGAGACCCAGTACTTC. Translation: CASSPPRWQRGTYQETQYF.

This chain joins TRBV11-2 and TRBJ2-5, with 8 nucleotides matching TRBD1. CDR1 is SGHAT and CDR2 is FQNNGV in the germline V gene. The trim removed 0 bases at V and 6 bases at J, leaving 9 bases unmatched. The CDR3 runs to 16 residues. CDR3 residues: CASSLDVAGQAKTQYF. The CDR3, as DNA: TGTGCCAGCAGCTTAGATGTCGCGGGACAGGCCAAGACCCAGTACTTC.

The chain uses TRBV4-2 and TRBJ2-7; a possible D gene is TRBD2 (5 bases). The V gene lost 0 bases and the J gene lost 2 bases, with 14 bases spanning the gap. Per the germline V gene, CDR1 is LGHNA and CDR2 is YNFKEQ. The CDR3 is made up of 16 amino acids. The CDR3 loop reads CASSQESSLATYEQYF. CDR3 coding DNA: TGTGCCAGCAGCCAAGAATCTTCTCTAGCAACCTACGAGCAGTACTTC.

This chain joins TRBV4-1 and TRBJ2-7; TRBD1 agrees at 10 bases. Trimming cost V 5 bases and J 3 bases; bases outside gene matches: 13. Germline V CDR1 and CDR2: MGHRA, YSYEKL. The CDR3 consists of 17 residues. The DNA for the CDR3 is TGCGCCAGCAGCACGACAGGGGGCGAGGGGTACTACTACGAGCAGTACTTC. The encoded protein is CASSTTGGEGYYYEQYF.

The genes are TRBV27 and TRBJ2-1, with D unclear. This CDR3 region has 13 residues. Germline loops: CDR1 MNHEY, CDR2 SMNVEV (reference sequence). Trimming stripped 6 bases from V and 2 bases from J, with 8 bases between. CDR3 sequence reads: CASSSVPYNEQFF. DNA of the CDR3: TGTGCCAGCAGCTCCGTCCCCTACAATGAGCAGTTCTTC.

A single count supports this clone. The chain couples TRBV6-1 to TRBJ1-4; D unresolved. Per germline, CDR1 MNHNS and CDR2 SASEGT. V gave up 3 bases and J gave up 0 bases, with 14 bases separating them. This CDR3 contains 17 residues. CDR3 coding DNA: TGTGCCAGCAGTGAGCTCGTCAGGCCGGCAACTAATGAAAAACTGTTTTTT. Encoded protein: CASSELVRPATNEKLFF.

The chain uses TRBV29-1 and TRBJ2-7; TRBD1 is a possible D gene (5 bases). Deletions cut 0 bases from V and 2 bases from J, with 17 bases between. This CDR3 contains 16 residues. Looked up from germline, CDR1 is SQVTM and CDR2 is ANQGSEA. The CDR3 bases are TGCAGCGTTGAAGATCTTTGTGGACACAGAACCTACGAGCAGTACTTC. Translating it yields CSVEDLCGHRTYEQYF.

Remarks on this clone: In the same sample, other DNA sequences code for this CDR3. The CDR3 nucleotides read TGTGCCAGCAGTATGAACACTGAAGCTTTCTTT. It yields the protein CASSMNTEAFF. The chain recombines TRBV6-6 with TRBJ1-1, with D unresolved. This CDR3 is 11 amino acids long. Germline CDR1 reads MNHNY; CDR2 reads SVGAGI (reference sequence). V was pared by 5 bases and J by 0 bases, with 1 base between.

The V call is TRBV30, the J call TRBJ1-4; D is uncertain. V lost 2 bases, J lost 6 bases, and 16 bases lay in between. The CDR3 is 15 amino acids. From germline, CDR1 is GTSNPN and CDR2 SVGIG (reference sequence). For the CDR3, the DNA is TGTGCCTGGAGTCCCTTCGCGGCGCCGGATGAAAAACTGTTTTTT. Its translation: CAWSPFAAPDEKLFF.

This chain links TRBV25-1 with TRBJ2-7, with 8 bases aligning to TRBD2. The CDR3 runs 15 residues. With 2 bases clipped from V and 3 bases from J, the junction kept 6 bases outside the gene matches. Germline V CDR1 and CDR2: MGHDK, SYGVNS. CDR3 coding DNA: TGTGCCAGCAGTGAACCGGGACTAGGGATCTACGAGCAGTACTTC. This encodes CASSEPGLGIYEQYF.